The 21 T cell receptor beta chains given below trace back to one sample, sequenced in a study of cytomegalovirus exposure and HLA in healthy donors. It was with 60 Vbeta and 13 Jbeta primers that the PCR ran. TCRdb keeps only in-frame clones here, not all; method: immunoSEQ multiplex PCR. Of tens of thousands of clones listed, 65% to 90% were seen once; the top ten hold around 4%. The sample was PBMCs. Source of these receptors: a man aged 25 to 40 in good health and CMV-seronegative.

The chain carries TRBV18 and TRBJ2-5; D uncertain. Germline loops: CDR1 KGHSH, CDR2 LQKENI. This CDR3 spans 12 amino acids. Trimming pared 4 bases from V and 2 bases from J, leaving 5 bases between. The CDR3 sequence is CASSLTQETQYF. The CDR3 region has the DNA TGTGCCAGCTCACTCACTCAAGAGACCCAGTACTTC.

The CDR3 nucleotides are TGTGCCAGCAGTCTCAGGGCGTCTGGGGCCAACGTCCTGACTTTC. Its protein product is CASSLRASGANVLTF. The chain couples TRBV27 to TRBJ2-6; TRBD1 might be the D (5 bases). This CDR3 contains 15 residues. CDR1 and CDR2 from the germline V gene are MNHEY and SMNVEV (reference sequence). Trimming removed 5 bases at V and 1 base at J, with 9 bases between.

This chain links TRBV18 with TRBJ1-2; possible D gene TRBD1, 5 bases. Germline V lookup: CDR1 KGHSH, CDR2 LQKENI. V was trimmed by 2 bases and J by 7 bases, leaving 11 bases between them. CDR3 length equals 13 residues. The CDR3 spells CASSPNQGGGYTF. The CDR3 DNA sequence: TGTGCCAGCTCACCAAACCAGGGTGGTGGCTACACCTTC.

The rearrangement joins TRBV4-3 to TRBJ2-3; 8 nucleotides match TRBD2. J lost 2 bases, V lost 0 bases, and 7 bases had no gene match. The CDR3 has 17 residues. Per germline, CDR1 LGHNA and CDR2 YSLEER. Written as DNA, the CDR3 is TGCGCCAGCAGCCAAGAGGTGGGCGGGGGGCCCACAGATACGCAGTATTTT. Translated, it gives CASSQEVGGGPTDTQYF.

This clone was seen more than once but under ten times. This sequence joins TRBV14 and TRBJ1-4; 7 bases are shared with TRBD1. V lost 4 bases and J lost 7; bases outside the gene matches: 9. Germline V gene sequence: CDR1 SGHDN, CDR2 FVKESK. The CDR3 consists of 15 residues. As DNA, the CDR3 is TGTGCCAGCAGCCGACTCCGGGACAGAGGTGAAAAACTGTTTTTT. Amino acids: CASSRLRDRGEKLFF.

The gene calls are TRBV7-8 and TRBJ1-5, with D possibly being TRBD1 (6 bases). CDR3 size: 16 residues. V shed 1 base and J shed 5 bases, with 15 bases lying between them. The germline V gene encodes CDR1 SGHVS and CDR2 FQNEAQ. The CDR3 DNA reads TGTGCCAGCAGCTTAGTGGGGACAACCATCGATCAGCCCCAGCATTTT. Translation: CASSLVGTTIDQPQHF.

This rearrangement joins TRBV4-3 to TRBJ2-1; TRBD2 matches 8 bases. The J segment lost 3 bases and the V segment lost 1 base, leaving 8 bases of the junction unmatched. The CDR3 is 17 residues long. Germline CDR1 LGHNA, CDR2 YSLEER. The CDR3 DNA is TGCGCCAGCAGCCAAGGTCGGTCGGGGGGGCACTACAATGAGCAGTTCTTC. Its translation is CASSQGRSGGHYNEQFF.

The chain has TRBV18 and TRBJ2-1, with D perhaps TRBD2 (6 bases). Trimming stripped 0 bases from V and 6 bases from J, with 12 bases between. CDR1 and CDR2 (germline): KGHSH, LQKENI. The CDR3 totals 15 residues. The CDR3 here is CASSPPGSGSNEQFF. CDR3 DNA: TGTGCCAGCTCACCACCGGGTAGCGGCAGCAATGAGCAGTTCTTC.

This clone was seen once. Here the CDR3 DNA reads TGCGCCAGCAGCTTGGAGGGGTGGAGAGCTTTCTTT. This encodes CASSLEGWRAFF. The V gene is TRBV5-1, the J gene TRBJ1-1; a possible D gene is TRBD1 (5 bases). V was shortened by 0 bases and J by 10 bases, with 10 bases between the two germline ends. CDR1 and CDR2 from the germline V gene are SGHRS and YFSETQ. The CDR3 length is 12 residues.

V usage is TRBV7-8 and J usage is TRBJ2-3, with a tentative D call TRBD2 (8 bases). V lost 2 bases and J 9 bases, leaving 24 bases between the germline ends. The CDR3 has 17 amino acids. The germline V gene encodes CDR1 SGHVS and CDR2 FQNEAQ. CDR3 DNA: TGTGCCAGCAGCTTACCGGGACTAGGGGGCCAAGTTGTAACGCAGTATTTT. Amino acid sequence: CASSLPGLGGQVVTQYF.

This clone was seen only once. The chain is built from TRBV7-2 and TRBJ1-2, with D hard to call. The CDR3 loop spans 15 amino acids. Germline CDR1 SGHTA, CDR2 FQGNSA. The V end lost 2 bases, the J end lost 2 bases, and 12 bases lay between the germline ends. CDR3 in amino acids: CASSLSGGPNYGYTF. Written as DNA, the CDR3 is TGTGCCAGCAGCTTATCCGGAGGACCAAACTATGGCTACACCTTC.

This clone was detected only once. The V call is TRBV27, the J call TRBJ2-3, with a tentative D call TRBD2 (5 bases). The CDR3 runs to 19 residues. Trimming pared 2 bases from V and 2 bases from J, leaving 23 bases between. The germline V gene encodes CDR1 MNHEY and CDR2 SMNVEV (reference sequence). The CDR3 nucleotides read TGTGCCAGCAGTTTAACCCACTTGGGATTACCGGGGTACACAGATACGCAGTATTTT. It translates to CASSLTHLGLPGYTDTQYF.

The rearrangement joins TRBV5-4 to TRBJ1-3; D not resolved. In germline, CDR1 is SGHNT, CDR2 YYREEE (reference sequence). The CDR3 is 14 amino acids. Trimming took 1 base from V and 1 from J, leaving 6 bases between them. CDR3 bases: TGTGCCAGCAGCTTGTTCGGGTCTGGAAACACCATATATTTT. Amino acid sequence: CASSLFGSGNTIYF. The full variable domain, completed using reference TRBV5-4 and TRBJ1-3, is ETGVTQSPTHLIKTRGQQVTLRCSSQSGHNTVSWYQQALGQGPQFIFQYYREEENGRGNFPPRFSGLQFPNYSSELNVNALELDDSALYLCASSLFGSGNTIYFGEGSWLTVV.

The chain uses TRBV18 and TRBJ1-2; no firm D call. CDR1 and CDR2 from the germline V gene are KGHSH and LQKENI. V was trimmed by 3 bases and J by 8 bases, leaving 16 bases between them. The CDR3 sequence is 14 residues long. The DNA of the CDR3 is TGTGCCAGCTCACCGAACGACCCGGGGAGAGGCTACACCTTC. Protein product: CASSPNDPGRGYTF.

The V gene is TRBV7-2, the J gene TRBJ1-1; 7 bases map to TRBD1. This CDR3 comprises 15 residues. V trimming: 3 bases; J trimming: 1 base; junction bases outside the gene matches: 5. Per germline, CDR1 SGHTA and CDR2 FQGNSA. The DNA for the CDR3 is TGTGCCAGCAGCTTCGCCGGGACAGCGAACACTGAAGCTTTCTTT. It encodes CASSFAGTANTEAFF.

This clone was seen a single time. V usage is TRBV7-9 and J usage is TRBJ2-6; 8 positions match TRBD1. The length of the CDR3 is 18 residues. Germline V gene lookup returns CDR1 SEHNR and CDR2 FQNEAQ (reference sequence). The V gene end was trimmed by 1 base and the J gene end by 0 bases; junction bases not matched to a gene: 5. The CDR3 coding sequence is TGTGCCAGCAGCTTAGGGACAGGGATGAGCTCTGGGGCCAACGTCCTGACTTTC. Protein product: CASSLGTGMSSGANVLTF.

This chain links TRBV18 with TRBJ2-7; D possibly corresponds to TRBD2 (5 bases). The CDR3 is 18 residues long. The V gene lost 2 bases and the J gene lost 3 bases, with 23 bases spanning the gap. Per germline, CDR1 KGHSH and CDR2 LQKENI. The CDR3, as DNA: TGTGCCAGCTCACCAAAACTCATTTCTAACACTGCGGGCTACGAGCAGTACTTC. Protein sequence: CASSPKLISNTAGYEQYF.

The rearrangement links TRBV12-5 to TRBJ2-3; the match to TRBD2 covers 11 bases. The CDR3 is 17 residues long. With V trimmed by 7 bases and J by 5 bases, 14 bases remained unmatched. Germline CDR1 reads LGHNT; CDR2 reads FRNRAP. CDR3 DNA: TGTGCTAGTGATTCCTCCAGACTAGCGGGGTCCTTAGATACGCAGTATTTT. It codes for CASDSSRLAGSLDTQYF.

The rearrangement joins TRBV9 to TRBJ2-2, with D possibly TRBD1 on 6 matching bases. CDR3 length equals 14 residues. V was trimmed by 3 bases and J by 7 bases, leaving 13 bases between them. Germline V lookup: CDR1 SGDLS, CDR2 YYNGEE. The CDR3, as DNA: TGTGCCAGCAGCGATGGGGGCTCCGGCGGGGAGCTGTTTTTT. Translated, it gives CASSDGGSGGELFF.

This chain links TRBV7-2 with TRBJ2-3; maybe TRBD2 (6 bases). Trimming removed 6 bases at V and 6 bases at J, with 13 bases between. CDR3 length: 13 amino acids. The germline V gene encodes CDR1 SGHTA and CDR2 FQGNSA. The CDR3 coding sequence is TGTGCCAGCAGGCGGGACCTGAGGGATACGCAGTATTTT. Protein sequence: CASRRDLRDTQYF.

The rearrangement links TRBV9 to TRBJ1-3; perhaps TRBD1 as D (6 bases). Germline V gene lookup returns CDR1 SGDLS and CDR2 YYNGEE. Trimming cost V 4 bases and J 1 base, with 12 bases left between them. The CDR3 sequence is 15 residues long. Here the CDR3 reads CASSPGQPSGNTIYF. The CDR3 DNA reads TGTGCCAGCAGCCCCGGACAGCCTTCTGGAAACACCATATATTTT.